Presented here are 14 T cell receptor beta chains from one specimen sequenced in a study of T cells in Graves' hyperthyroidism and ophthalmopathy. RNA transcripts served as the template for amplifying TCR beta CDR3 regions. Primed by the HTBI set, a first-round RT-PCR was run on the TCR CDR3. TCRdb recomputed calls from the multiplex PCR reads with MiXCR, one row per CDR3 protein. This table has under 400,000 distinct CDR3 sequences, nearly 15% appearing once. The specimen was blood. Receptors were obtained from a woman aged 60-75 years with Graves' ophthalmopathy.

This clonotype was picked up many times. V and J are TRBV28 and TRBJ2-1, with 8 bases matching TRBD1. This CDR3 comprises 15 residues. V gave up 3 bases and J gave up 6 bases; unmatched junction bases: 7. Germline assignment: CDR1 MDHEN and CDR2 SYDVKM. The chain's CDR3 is CASSLADRVGNEQFF. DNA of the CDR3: TGTGCCAGCAGTTTGGCGGACAGGGTGGGCAATGAGCAGTTCTTC.

DNA for the CDR3: TGTGCCAGTAGTATTCGGCTAGCCCCCTACAATGAGCAGTTCTTC. This translates into CASSIRLAPYNEQFF. V is TRBV19 and J is TRBJ2-1; TRBD2 is a possible D gene (5 bases). The CDR3 is 15 residues long. Germline loops: CDR1 LNHDA, CDR2 SQIVND (reference sequence). V was trimmed by 3 bases and J by 2 bases, leaving 11 bases between them.

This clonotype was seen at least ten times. For the CDR3, the DNA is TGTGCCAGCAGTGTAACGTCAGGGGCCAATCAGCCCCAGCATTTT. It encodes CASSVTSGANQPQHF. V is TRBV2 and J is TRBJ1-5; the D gene is possibly TRBD1 (6 bases). Germline V gives CDR1 SNHLY, CDR2 FYNNEI. The CDR3 runs to 15 residues. V lost 4 bases to trimming and J lost 3 bases, with 13 bases between them.

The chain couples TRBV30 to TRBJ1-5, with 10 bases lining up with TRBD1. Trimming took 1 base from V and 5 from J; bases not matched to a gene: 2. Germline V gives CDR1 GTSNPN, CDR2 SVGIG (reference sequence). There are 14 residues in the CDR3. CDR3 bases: TGTGCCTGGAGTGCCGGGACAGGGGATCAGCCCCAGCATTTT. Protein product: CAWSAGTGDQPQHF.

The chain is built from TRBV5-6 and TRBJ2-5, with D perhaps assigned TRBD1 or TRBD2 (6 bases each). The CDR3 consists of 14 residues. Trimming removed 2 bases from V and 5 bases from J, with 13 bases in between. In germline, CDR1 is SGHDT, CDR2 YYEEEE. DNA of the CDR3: TGTGCCAGCAGCTTTGGCAGGAGGGGGGAGACCCAGTACTTC. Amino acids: CASSFGRRGETQYF.

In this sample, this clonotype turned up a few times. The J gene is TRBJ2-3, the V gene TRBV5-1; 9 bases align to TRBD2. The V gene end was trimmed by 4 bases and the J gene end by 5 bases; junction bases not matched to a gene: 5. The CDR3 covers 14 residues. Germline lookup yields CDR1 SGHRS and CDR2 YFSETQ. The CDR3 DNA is TGCGCCAGCAGCCCCTGGCGGGGGGGAGATACGCAGTATTTT. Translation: CASSPWRGGDTQYF.

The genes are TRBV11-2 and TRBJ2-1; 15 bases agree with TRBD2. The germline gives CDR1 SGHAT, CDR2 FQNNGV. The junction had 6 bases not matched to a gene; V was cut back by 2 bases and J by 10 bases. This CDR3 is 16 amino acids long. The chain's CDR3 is CASSLRTSGRALEQFF. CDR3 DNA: TGTGCCAGCAGCTTAAGGACTAGCGGGAGGGCCCTAGAGCAGTTCTTC.

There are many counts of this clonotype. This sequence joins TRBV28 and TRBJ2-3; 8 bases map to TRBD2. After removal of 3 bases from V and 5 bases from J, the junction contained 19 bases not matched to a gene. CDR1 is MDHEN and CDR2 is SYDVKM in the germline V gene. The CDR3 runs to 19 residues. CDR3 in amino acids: CASSFPPGLGPGVLDTQYF. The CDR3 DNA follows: TGTGCCAGCAGTTTCCCGCCGGGACTAGGCCCTGGGGTGTTAGATACGCAGTATTTT. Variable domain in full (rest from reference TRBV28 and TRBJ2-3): DVKVTQSSRYLVKRTGEKVFLECVQDMDHENMFWYRQDPGLGLRLIYFSYDVKMKEKGDIPEGYSVSREKKERFSLILESASTNQTSMYLCASSFPPGLGPGVLDTQYFGPGTRLTVL.

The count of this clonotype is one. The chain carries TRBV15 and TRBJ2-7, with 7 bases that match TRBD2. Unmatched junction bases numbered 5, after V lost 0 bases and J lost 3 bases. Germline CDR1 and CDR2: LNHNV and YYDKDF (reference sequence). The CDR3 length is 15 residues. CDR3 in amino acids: CATSRDIREGYEQYF. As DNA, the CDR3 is TGTGCCACCAGCAGAGATATAAGGGAGGGCTACGAGCAGTACTTC.

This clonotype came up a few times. The CDR3: CASSPPGAVAKNIQYF. The CDR3 DNA follows: TGTGCCAGCAGCCCACCTGGAGCGGTAGCCAAAAACATTCAGTACTTC. The rearrangement links TRBV6-1 to TRBJ2-4; possible D gene TRBD2, 5 bases. The CDR3 extends over 16 amino acids. Germline V gives CDR1 MNHNS, CDR2 SASEGT. The V and J ends lost 6 bases and 0 bases respectively, with 15 bases between them.

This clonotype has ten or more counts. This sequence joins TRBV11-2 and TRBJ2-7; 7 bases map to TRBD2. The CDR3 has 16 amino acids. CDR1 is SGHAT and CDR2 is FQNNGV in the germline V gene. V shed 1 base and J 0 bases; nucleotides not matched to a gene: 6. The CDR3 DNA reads TGTGCCAGCAGCTTAGGCTGGGGCGGGAGCTCCTACGAGCAGTACTTC. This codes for CASSLGWGGSSYEQYF.

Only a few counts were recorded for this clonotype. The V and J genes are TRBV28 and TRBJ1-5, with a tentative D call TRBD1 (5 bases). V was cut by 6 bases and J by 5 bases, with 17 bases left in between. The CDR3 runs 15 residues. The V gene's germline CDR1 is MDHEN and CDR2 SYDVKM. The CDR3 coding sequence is TGTGCCAGCAGCCCAGGAGGGACTAGGCATCAGCCCCAGCATTTT. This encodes CASSPGGTRHQPQHF.

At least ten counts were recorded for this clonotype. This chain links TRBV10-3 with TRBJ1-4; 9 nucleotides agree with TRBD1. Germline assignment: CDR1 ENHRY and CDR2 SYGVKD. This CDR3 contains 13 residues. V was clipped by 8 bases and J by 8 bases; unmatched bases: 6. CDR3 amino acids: CAIRDRVEEKLFF. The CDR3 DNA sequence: TGTGCCATCCGGGACAGGGTAGAGGAAAAACTGTTTTTT.

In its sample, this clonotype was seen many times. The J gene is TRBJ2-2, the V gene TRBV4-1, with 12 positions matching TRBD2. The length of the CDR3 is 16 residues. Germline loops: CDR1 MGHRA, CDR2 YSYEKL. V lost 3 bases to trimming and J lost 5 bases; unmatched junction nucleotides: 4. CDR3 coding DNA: TGCGCCAGCAGCCACCGACTAGCGGGAGAAACCGGGGAGCTGTTTTTT. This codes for CASSHRLAGETGELFF.